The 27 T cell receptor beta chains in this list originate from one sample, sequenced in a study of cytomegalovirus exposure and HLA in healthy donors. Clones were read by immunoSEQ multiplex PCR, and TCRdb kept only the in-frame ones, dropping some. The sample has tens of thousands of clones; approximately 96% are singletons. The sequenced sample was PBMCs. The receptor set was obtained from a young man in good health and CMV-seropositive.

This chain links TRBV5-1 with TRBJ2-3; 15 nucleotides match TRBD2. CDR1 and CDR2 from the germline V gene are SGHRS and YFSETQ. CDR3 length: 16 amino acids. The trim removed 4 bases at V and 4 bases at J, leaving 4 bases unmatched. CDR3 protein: CASSPGLAGGADTQYF. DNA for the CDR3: TGCGCCAGCAGCCCCGGACTAGCGGGAGGGGCAGATACGCAGTATTTT. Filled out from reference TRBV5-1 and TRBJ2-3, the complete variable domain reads KAGVTQTPRYLIKTRGQQVTLSCSPISGHRSVSWYQQTPGQGLQFLFEYFSETQRNKGNFPGRFSGRQFSNSRSEMNVSTLELGDSALYLCASSPGLAGGADTQYFGPGTRLTVL.

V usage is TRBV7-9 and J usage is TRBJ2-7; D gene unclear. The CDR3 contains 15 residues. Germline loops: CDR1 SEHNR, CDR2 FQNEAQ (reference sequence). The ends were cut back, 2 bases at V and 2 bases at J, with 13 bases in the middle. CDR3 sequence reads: CASSLSAQTPYEQYF. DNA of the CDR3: TGTGCCAGCAGCTTAAGCGCTCAGACCCCCTACGAGCAGTACTTC.

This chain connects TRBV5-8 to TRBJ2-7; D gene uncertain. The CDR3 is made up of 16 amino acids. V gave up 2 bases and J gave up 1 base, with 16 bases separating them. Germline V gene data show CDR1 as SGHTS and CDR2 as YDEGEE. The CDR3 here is CASSFFGHRESYEQYF. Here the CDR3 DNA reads TGTGCCAGCAGCTTTTTTGGGCACCGAGAGTCCTACGAGCAGTACTTC.

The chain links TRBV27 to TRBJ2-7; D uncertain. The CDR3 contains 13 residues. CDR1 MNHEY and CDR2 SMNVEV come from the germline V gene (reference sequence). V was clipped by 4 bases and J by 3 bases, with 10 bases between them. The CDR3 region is CASSSGPDYEQYF. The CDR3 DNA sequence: TGTGCCAGCAGTTCTGGGCCCGACTACGAGCAGTACTTC.

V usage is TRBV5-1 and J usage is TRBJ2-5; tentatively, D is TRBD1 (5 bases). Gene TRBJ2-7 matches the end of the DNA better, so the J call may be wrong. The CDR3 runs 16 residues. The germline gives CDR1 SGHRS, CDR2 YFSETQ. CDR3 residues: CASSLHRQPSSYEQYF. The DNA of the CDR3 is TGCGCCAGCAGCTTGCACAGACAGCCAAGCTCCTACGAGCAGTACTTC.

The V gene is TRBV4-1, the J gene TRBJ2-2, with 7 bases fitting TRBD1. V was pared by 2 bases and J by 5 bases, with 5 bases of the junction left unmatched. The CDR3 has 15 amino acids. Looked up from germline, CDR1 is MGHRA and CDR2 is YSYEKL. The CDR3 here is CASSQNRGTTGELFF. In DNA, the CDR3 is TGCGCCAGCAGCCAAAACAGGGGAACGACCGGGGAGCTGTTTTTT.

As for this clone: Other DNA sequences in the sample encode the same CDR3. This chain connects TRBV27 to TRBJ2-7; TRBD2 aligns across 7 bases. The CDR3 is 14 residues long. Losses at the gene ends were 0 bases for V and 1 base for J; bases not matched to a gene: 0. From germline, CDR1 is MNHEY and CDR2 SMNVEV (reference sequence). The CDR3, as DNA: TGTGCCAGCAGTTTATCGGGGGGGTCCTACGAGCAGTACTTC. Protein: CASSLSGGSYEQYF.

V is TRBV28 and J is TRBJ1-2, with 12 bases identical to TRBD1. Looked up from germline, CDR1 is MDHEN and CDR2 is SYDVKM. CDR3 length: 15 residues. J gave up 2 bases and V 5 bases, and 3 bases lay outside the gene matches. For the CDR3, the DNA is TGTGCCAGCAGTGCCGGGACAGGGGGCAACTATGGCTACACCTTC. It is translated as CASSAGTGGNYGYTF.

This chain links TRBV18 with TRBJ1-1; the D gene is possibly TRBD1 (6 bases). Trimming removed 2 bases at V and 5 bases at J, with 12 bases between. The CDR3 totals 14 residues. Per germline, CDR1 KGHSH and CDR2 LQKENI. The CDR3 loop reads CASSPKGGRTEAFF. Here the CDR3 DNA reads TGTGCCAGCTCACCAAAAGGGGGAAGAACTGAAGCTTTCTTT.

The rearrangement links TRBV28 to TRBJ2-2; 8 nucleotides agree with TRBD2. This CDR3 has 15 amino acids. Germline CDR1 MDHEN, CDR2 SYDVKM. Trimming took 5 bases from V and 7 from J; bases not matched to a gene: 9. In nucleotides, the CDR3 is TGTGCCAGCAGTCGTCCGGGACTAGAGGTCGGGGAGCTGTTTTTT. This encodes CASSRPGLEVGELFF.

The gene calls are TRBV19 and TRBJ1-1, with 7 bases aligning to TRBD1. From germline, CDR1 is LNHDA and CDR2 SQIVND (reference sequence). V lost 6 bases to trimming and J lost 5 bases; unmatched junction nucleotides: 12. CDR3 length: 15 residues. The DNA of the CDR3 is TGTGCCAGTAGCCCGACAGGGTTAGGATCGACTGAAGCTTTCTTT. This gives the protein CASSPTGLGSTEAFF. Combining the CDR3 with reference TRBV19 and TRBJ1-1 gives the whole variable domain DGGITQSPKYLFRKEGQNVTLSCEQNLNHDAMYWYRQDPGQGLRLIYYSQIVNDFQKGDIAEGYSVSREKKESFPLTVTSAQKNPTAFYLCASSPTGLGSTEAFFGQGTRLTVV.

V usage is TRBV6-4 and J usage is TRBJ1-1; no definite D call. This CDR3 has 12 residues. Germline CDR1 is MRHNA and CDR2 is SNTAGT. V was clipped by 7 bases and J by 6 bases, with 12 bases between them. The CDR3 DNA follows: TGTGCCAGCAAAGGCCCTGGGCCTGAAGCTTTCTTT. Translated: CASKGPGPEAFF.

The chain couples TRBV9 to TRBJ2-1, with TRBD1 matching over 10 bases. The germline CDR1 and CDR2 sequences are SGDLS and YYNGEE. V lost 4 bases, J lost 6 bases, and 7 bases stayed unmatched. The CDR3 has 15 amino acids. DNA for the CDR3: TGTGCCAGCAGCTGGACAGGGACAGGGGTCAATGAGCAGTTCTTC. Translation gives CASSWTGTGVNEQFF.

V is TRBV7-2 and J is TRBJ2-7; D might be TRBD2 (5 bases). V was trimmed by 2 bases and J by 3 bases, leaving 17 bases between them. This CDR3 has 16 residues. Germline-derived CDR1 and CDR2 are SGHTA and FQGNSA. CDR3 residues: CASSLFRASGLYEQYF. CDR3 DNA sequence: TGTGCCAGCAGCTTATTTAGGGCCTCAGGACTCTACGAGCAGTACTTC. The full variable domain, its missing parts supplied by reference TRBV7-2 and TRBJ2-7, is GAGVSQSPSNKVTEKGKDVELRCDPISGHTALYWYRQSLGQGLEFLIYFQGNSAPDKSGLPSDRFSAERTGGSVSTLTIQRTQQEDSAVYLCASSLFRASGLYEQYFGPGTRLTVT.

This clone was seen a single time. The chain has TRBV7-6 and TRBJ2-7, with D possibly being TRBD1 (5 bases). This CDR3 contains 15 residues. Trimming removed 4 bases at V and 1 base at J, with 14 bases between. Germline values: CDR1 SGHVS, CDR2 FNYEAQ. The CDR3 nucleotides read TGTGCCAGCAGCTCCCTACAGGACGGGTCCTACGAGCAGTACTTC. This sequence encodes CASSSLQDGSYEQYF. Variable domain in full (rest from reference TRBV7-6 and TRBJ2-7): GAGVSQSPRYKVTKRGQDVALRCDPISGHVSLYWYRQALGQGPEFLTYFNYEAQQDKSGLPNDRFSAERPEGSISTLTIQRTEQRDSAMYRCASSSLQDGSYEQYFGPGTRLTVT.

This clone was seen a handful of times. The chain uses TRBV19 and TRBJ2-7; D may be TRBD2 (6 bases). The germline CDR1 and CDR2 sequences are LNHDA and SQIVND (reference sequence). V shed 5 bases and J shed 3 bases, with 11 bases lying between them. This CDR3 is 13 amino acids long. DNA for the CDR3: TGTGCCAGTAGTGCGGGACCGAACTACGAGCAGTACTTC. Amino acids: CASSAGPNYEQYF.

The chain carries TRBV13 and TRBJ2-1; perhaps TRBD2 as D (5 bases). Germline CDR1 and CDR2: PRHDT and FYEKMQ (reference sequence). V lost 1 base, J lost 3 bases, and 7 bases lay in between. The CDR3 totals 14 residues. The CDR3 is CASSLAGFYNEQFF. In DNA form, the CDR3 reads TGTGCCAGCAGCTTAGCGGGGTTCTACAATGAGCAGTTCTTC.

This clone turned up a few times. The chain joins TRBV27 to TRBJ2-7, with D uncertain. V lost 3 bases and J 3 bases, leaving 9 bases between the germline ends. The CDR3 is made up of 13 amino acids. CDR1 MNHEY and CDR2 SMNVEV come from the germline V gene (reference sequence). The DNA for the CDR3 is TGTGCCAGCAGTTTTGACACAAGCTACGAGCAGTACTTC. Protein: CASSFDTSYEQYF.

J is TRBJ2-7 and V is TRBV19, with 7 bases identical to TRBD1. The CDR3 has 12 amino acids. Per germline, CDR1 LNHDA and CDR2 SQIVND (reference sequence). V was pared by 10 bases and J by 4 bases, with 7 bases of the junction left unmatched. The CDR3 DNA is TGTGCCACCAGACAGGGAGATTACGAGCAGTACTTC. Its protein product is CATRQGDYEQYF.

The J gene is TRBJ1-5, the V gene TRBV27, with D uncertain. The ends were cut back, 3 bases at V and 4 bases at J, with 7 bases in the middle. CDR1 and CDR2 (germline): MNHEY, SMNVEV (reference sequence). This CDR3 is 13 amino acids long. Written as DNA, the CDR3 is TGTGCCAGCAGTTTCACGGGGAATCAGCCCCAGCATTTT. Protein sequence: CASSFTGNQPQHF.

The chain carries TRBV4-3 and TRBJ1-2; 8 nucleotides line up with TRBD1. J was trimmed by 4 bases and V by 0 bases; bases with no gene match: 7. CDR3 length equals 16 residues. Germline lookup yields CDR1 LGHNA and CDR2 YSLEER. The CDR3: CASSQEFQQGAYGYTF. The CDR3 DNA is TGCGCCAGCAGCCAAGAGTTTCAGCAGGGGGCCTATGGCTACACCTTC.

CDR3 in amino acids: CASSFLLTGATYEQYF. The CDR3 DNA reads as TGTGCCAGCAGTTTCCTCTTAACAGGGGCAACCTACGAGCAGTACTTC. This chain links TRBV28 with TRBJ2-7; 7 bases match TRBD1. CDR1 and CDR2 (germline): MDHEN, SYDVKM. Trimming cost V 3 bases and J 2 bases; bases outside gene matches: 10. The CDR3 extends over 16 amino acids.

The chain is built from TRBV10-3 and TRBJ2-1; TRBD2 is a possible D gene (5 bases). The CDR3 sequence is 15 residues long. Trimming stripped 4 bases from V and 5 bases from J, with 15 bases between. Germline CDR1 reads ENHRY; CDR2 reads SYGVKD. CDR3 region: CAISGALAWNNEQFF. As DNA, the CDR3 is TGTGCCATCAGTGGAGCGCTAGCCTGGAACAATGAGCAGTTCTTC.

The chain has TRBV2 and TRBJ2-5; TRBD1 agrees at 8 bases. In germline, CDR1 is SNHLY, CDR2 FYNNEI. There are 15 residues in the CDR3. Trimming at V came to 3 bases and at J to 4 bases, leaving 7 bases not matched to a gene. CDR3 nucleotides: TGTGCCAGCAGTGACCTAGGACAGGGCCCAGAGACCCAGTACTTC. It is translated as CASSDLGQGPETQYF.

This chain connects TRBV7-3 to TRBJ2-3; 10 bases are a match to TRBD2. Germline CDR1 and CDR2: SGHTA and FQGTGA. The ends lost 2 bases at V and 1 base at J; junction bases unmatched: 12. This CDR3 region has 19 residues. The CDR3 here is CASSLVPIGAGGRTDTQYF. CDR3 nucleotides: TGTGCCAGCAGCTTAGTCCCTATAGGAGCGGGAGGGCGCACAGATACGCAGTATTTT.

As DNA, the CDR3 is TGTGCCAGCAGCTTAGCTCACAGGAACACTGAAGCTTTCTTT. It translates to CASSLAHRNTEAFF. The chain couples TRBV11-3 to TRBJ1-1; D unresolved. With 1 base removed from V and 1 base from J, the gap between germline ends came to 7 bases. CDR3 length: 14 residues. Germline loops: CDR1 SGHNT, CDR2 YENEEA.

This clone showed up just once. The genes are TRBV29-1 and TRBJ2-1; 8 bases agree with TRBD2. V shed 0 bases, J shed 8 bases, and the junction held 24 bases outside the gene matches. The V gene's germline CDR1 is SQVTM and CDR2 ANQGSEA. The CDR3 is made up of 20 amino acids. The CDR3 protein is CSVEDSGGRGGLRVWDEQFF. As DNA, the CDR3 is TGCAGCGTTGAAGATTCCGGGGGTCGCGGGGGGCTTAGGGTTTGGGATGAGCAGTTCTTC.